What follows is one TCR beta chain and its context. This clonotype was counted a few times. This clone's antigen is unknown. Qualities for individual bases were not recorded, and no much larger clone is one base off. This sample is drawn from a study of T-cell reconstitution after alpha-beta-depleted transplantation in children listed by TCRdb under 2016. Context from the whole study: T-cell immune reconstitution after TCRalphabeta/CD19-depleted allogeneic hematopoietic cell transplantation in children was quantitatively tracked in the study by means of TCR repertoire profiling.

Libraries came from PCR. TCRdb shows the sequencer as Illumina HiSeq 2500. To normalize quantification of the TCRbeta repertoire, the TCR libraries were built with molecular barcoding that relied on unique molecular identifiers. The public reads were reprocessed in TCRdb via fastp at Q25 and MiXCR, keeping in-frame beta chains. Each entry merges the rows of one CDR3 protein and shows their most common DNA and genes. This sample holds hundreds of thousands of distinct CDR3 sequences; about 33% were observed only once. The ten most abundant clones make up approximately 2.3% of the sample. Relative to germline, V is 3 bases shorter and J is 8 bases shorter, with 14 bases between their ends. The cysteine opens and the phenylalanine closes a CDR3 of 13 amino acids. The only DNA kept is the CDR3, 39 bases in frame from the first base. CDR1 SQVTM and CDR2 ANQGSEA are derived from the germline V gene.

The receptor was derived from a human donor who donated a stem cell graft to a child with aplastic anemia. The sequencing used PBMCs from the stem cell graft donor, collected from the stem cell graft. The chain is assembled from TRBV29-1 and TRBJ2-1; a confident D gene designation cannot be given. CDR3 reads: CSVDVGSNDEQFF. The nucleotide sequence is TGCAGCGTTGACGTGGGGTCTAACGATGAGCAGTTCTTC.